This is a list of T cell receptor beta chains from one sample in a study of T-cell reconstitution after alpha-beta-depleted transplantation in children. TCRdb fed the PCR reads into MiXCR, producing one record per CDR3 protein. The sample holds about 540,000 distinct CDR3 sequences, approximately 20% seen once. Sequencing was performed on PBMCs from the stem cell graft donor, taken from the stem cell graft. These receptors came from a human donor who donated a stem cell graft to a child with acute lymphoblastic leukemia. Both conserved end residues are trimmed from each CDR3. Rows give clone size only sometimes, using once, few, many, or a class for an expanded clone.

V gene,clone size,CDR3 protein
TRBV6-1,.,ASRDLDAGAF
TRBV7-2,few,ASSLNIGETQY
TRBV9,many,ASSPGGDEQF
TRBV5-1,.,ASTVRGDTNEQF
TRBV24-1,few,ATSGHGADEQY
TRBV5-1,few,ASSSGTSGAVQETQY
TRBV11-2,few,ASSFTGIYGYT
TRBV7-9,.,ASRQAPSGTDTQY
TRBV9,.,ASSVVGTAQGDTQY
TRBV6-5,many,ASSYGQGTYEQY
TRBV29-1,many,SAEDRRSYEQY
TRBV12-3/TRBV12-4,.,ASTFITGEEQY
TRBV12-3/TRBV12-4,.,ASSLGTGEDTQY
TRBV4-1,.,ASSQGYRGRFPNEQF
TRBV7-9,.,ASSLMWAHTEAF
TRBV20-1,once,SAPGQEEVAGVTHEQY
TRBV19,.,ASSQGAGEPF
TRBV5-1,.,ASSSEFPANYGYT
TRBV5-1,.,ASSSGQVREAF
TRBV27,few,ASSFGREISNEQF
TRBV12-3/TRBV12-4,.,ASSFSGALLEQY
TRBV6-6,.,ASGPPGEQY
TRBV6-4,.,ASSEADTDTQY
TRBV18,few,ASSPQGDSSYEQY
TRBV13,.,ASSLVREQY
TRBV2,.,ASSEAEMVAEQF
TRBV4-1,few,ASSQALAGLLIYNEQF
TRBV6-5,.,ASSYSRSSGYT
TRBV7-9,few,ASSPDRVVDTEAF
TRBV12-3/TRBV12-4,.,ASSPDRGWPGYTQY
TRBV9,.,ASREHLGPSGANVLT
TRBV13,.,ASSSGGGGETQY
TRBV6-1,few,ASTLRDRRHGYT
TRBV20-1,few,SAKGAFGYT
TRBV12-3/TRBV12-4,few,ARFDQETQY
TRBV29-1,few,SVDGPGETQY
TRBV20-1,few,SARVPGQGLAGGIDEQF
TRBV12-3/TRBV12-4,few,ASSLVLAGGLKNIQY
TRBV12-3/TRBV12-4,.,ASSLFPPGLAEETQY
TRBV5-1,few,ASSLGSVVRHYGYT
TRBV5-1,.,ASSGLDYNEQF
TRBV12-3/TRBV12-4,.,ASSLMFMGTAYYEQY
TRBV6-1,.,ASSPTGGGEQY
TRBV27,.,ASSLRTGPRNEQF
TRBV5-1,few,ASSWTGEGRLF
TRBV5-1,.,ASSPQGAREGAF
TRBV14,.,ASSQLGQGMNTEAF
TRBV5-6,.,ASSMSPITDTQY
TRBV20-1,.,SARDWAAGGGEQF